The T cell receptor beta chain under discussion was sequenced for a study of T cells in Graves' hyperthyroidism and ophthalmopathy. TCR beta CDR3 sequences were amplified from RNA transcripts. First-round RT-PCR with HTBI primers amplified the TCR CDR3 region. TCRdb ran MiXCR on the multiplex PCR reads and lists one entry per CDR3 protein. Among around 450,000 distinct CDR3 sequences listed, approximately 13% were seen once. Germline-derived CDR1 and CDR2 are LNHDA and SQIVND (reference sequence). This CDR3 spans 13 amino acids. With 8 bases removed from V and 2 bases from J, the gap between germline ends came to 12 bases. This clonotype showed up just a few times. Graves' hyperthyroidism showing no ophthalmopathy progression within 18 months was considered stable. Cells are PBMCs isolated from about 10 ml of fresh blood.

Sample: blood. V and J are TRBV19 and TRBJ1-1, with unresolved D. The sequence came from a woman under 30 with Graves' hyperthyroidism. The CDR3 nucleotides read TGTGCCAGTGCAACCGGACGAAACACTGAAGCTTTCTTT. This codes for CASATGRNTEAFF.